This section outlines one TCR beta chain sequence together with its context. Its specificity is not known. This record comes from a study of vaccination and CD4 T cells after COVID-19. Study at large: The stimulus for the cells was overlapping spike peptides derived from SARS-CoV-2, HCoV-NL63, HCoV-OC43 and HCoV-229E. A CEFX pool, an HIV-1 Nef pool, or else no peptide went into the control cultures. The study's findings and limits: Median SARS-CoV-2-reactive clonotype numbers went from approximately 21 to 40; this increase was not significant.

Regarding treatment: approximately nine-day PBMC culture with coronavirus spike peptide pools or control peptides (ViraFEST assay). Scientists ran DNA taken from cultured CD4+ T cells through the Oncomine TCR Beta short-read assay for sequencing. Genomic DNA was drawn out of CD4+ T cells grown in culture. TCRdb ran MiXCR on the PCR reads and lists one entry per CDR3 protein. This sample carries about 18,000 distinct CDR3 sequences, 55% to 70% of them seen once, and the ten largest clones take around 8%. The sequenced sample was CD4+ T cells from blood, cultured in vitro. This sequence was found in a human donor who had recovered from COVID-19.

CDR3 sequence (DNA): TGCAGTGCTCTCCGGGATCCTTATAGCAATCAGCCCCAGCATTTT. Amino acids: CSALRDPYSNQPQHF. The chain links TRBV20-1 to TRBJ1-5; D is ambiguous. Trimming removed 5 bases from V and 0 bases from J, with 14 bases in between. This CDR3 is built from 15 residues. Germline V gives CDR1 DFQATT, CDR2 SNEGSKA (reference sequence).